This T cell receptor beta chain was observed in a study of cytomegalovirus exposure and HLA in healthy donors (dated by TCRdb to 2016 to 2017). A note on the overall study: An earlier analysis of approximately 640 of the donors reported approximately 300 Gb of sequence data and 120 million or so unique TCR beta sequences from about 200 million T cells. Roughly 300 gigabases of sequencing data and 80 million or so unique TCR sequences were included in an early release covering several hundred HLA-typed donors. Among the roughly 400 genotyped donors, 75% to 90% belonged to the genetic ancestry cluster associated with self-reported Caucasian donors. The study aimed to test whether signatures of past pathogen exposure could be identified by cataloging public T cell receptors. The study used immunosequencing to profile the T cell repertoires of about 670 subjects and linked those repertoires to cytomegalovirus serostatus. A separate validation cohort of more than 100 different subjects was used in addition to the approximately 640-subject first cohort. The study combined high-throughput TCR immunosequencing, statistical association of individual TCRs with disease status, and machine learning to predict cytomegalovirus infection status. To study patterns of TCR occurrence, a later analysis re-analyzed previously published TCR beta repertoires from around 670 donors and added high-resolution HLA genotyping. The later analysis used no new phenotypic data to find candidate immune exposures, relying instead on TCR beta sequences and their occurrence across donors. An earlier analysis of 500 to 750 of the donors applied high-throughput TCR beta sequencing to assess whether each TCR beta V gene segment acted as functional or pseudogenic. Donor age, sex, ethnicity and CMV serostatus were compiled together with the repertoire data. A later genetic analysis used genome-wide SNP genotypes for about three fifths of the 666 donors, treating that subset as a discovery cohort. All discovery cohort repertoires had been generated using a single sequencing platform. Class I and class II HLA loci were covered by the typing at four-digit resolution. Typing coverage differed by locus: A, B, C, DRB1 and DQB1 were typed in roughly 620-630 donors, DQA1 in 522, DPA1 in around 580, and DPB1 in 400 to 480. A handful of DR-DQ haplotypes were handled as single units for association and clustering because linkage in the cohort was strong. Among several hundred genotyped donors of the cohort, an average of around 240,000 unique TCR beta nucleotide sequences was sequenced per donor, of which about 18% were non-productive. Overall study outcomes, separate from this receptor: Roughly uniform sequencing depth across donors was assumed in presence/absence analyses, although this assumption may not hold. A later analysis reported that several top co-occurrence clusters appeared linked to parvovirus B19, influenza, CMV and Epstein-Barr virus. Compared with the roughly 720-donor mean, donors in an Asian-associated ancestry cluster had fewer N-insertions in productive TCRs, according to a later genetic analysis. Because HLA typing was missing for some donors at each locus, association tests included only the typed subset. It was suggested by the authors that the approach could potentially be generalized to other disease states and immunological phenotypes. A later genetic analysis associated a missense DCLRE1C variant with V-gene and J-gene trimming of TCR beta chains, and an independent cohort replicated the association. Specific HLA alleles were associated with some 15,000 TCR beta sequences at a false discovery rate of 0.05 in a later analysis. CMV serostatus was the only immune exposure information available for the cohort. Linkage disequilibrium might explain the correlated functional status among segregating V segments, but an unknown experimental factor could not be ruled out. Most CMV-associated TCR beta chains appeared to be HLA-restricted in a later analysis, and the HLA associations seemed to be driven largely by CMV exposure. In both the original and validation cohorts, the classifier was reported to diagnose cytomegalovirus status with high specificity and sensitivity. The study listed 150 to 200 TCR beta chains as associated with cytomegalovirus. In a later analysis, the rate of TCR association differed among HLA loci, with DRB1 alleles having the most associated TCRs and HLA-C alleles having the fewest. A further reported finding was that TCR beta sequences accurately predicted the HLA-A and HLA-B alleles for most subjects in the first cohort. Because counts were too low, roughly 16 rarely observed V segments, including chromosome 9 orphons, were excluded from the earlier analysis of 587 of the donors. When HLA alleles, especially DR and DQ, strongly co-occurred, TCR associations were difficult to assign to individual alleles. Broadly in line with IMGT annotations, most TCR beta V segments showed up in productive rearrangements about 90% or about 30% of the time in an earlier analysis of roughly 590 of the donors. In vitro tests confirmed that a few of the cytomegalovirus-associated TCR beta chains recognize cytomegalovirus antigens. A group of highly shared sequence variants was considered likely to be a technical artifact of the sequencing pipeline. In this cohort, only TCR beta chains were sequenced, and detectable features were limited by the absence of alpha or paired-chain data. Compared with equally common non-associated chains, HLA-associated TCR beta chains in a later analysis were more clonally expanded and had lower generation probabilities. Most TCR sequences were seen in very few donors, while some public TCRs were found in many individuals. Because the 87-base-pair reads could not distinguish some IMGT-functional V segments, including TRBV6-2 and TRBV6-3, those segments were excluded.

The cohort consisted of 666 healthy bone marrow donors. Cohort members were all nominally healthy when sampled, although unrecorded immune exposures were likely present. The donor was CMV seronegative and was included in the group of 352 seronegative cohort members. Each donor provided a peripheral blood sample, and peripheral blood mononuclear cells were used for TCR beta sequencing. Genomic DNA extraction from the blood cell samples was performed with the Qiagen DNeasy Blood Extraction Kit. To prepare the library, the immunoSEQ multiplex PCR assay was applied. For the multiplex PCR, a mixture combining 60 forward primers for TCR Vbeta segments and 13 reverse primers for TCR Jbeta segments was used. A multiplex PCR assay on genomic DNA amplified the CDR3 region of rearranged TCR beta genes. The Illumina HiSeq System was used to sequence the amplified TCR beta libraries as 87-base-pair reads. The study's own analysis went as follows. In a later analysis, roughly 80 million unique TCR beta chains were counted across the approximately 620 repertoires, and around 10 million of these chains were shared by at least two donors. A nearest-neighbor algorithm error-corrected the raw reads and collapsed the reads into unique sequences, merging closely related sequences to remove PCR and sequencing errors. V, D and J gene segments were assigned by aligning CDR3 sequences to IMGT reference sequences. For a sequence to be retained, at least a six-nucleotide match to both a V gene segment and a J gene segment was required. A rearrangement was called productive if the CDR3 had no stop codons and remained in frame with V and J, and every other rearrangement was called non-productive. CDR3 was defined according to IMGT convention as the region running from the second conserved V-encoded cysteine to the conserved J-encoded phenylalanine. Sequences without an unambiguous match to a single V gene segment were excluded from the earlier analysis of approximately 560 of the donors. An earlier analysis of several hundred of the donors classified V segments as functional when productive rearrangements were above 56.7% and as segregating when the standard deviation between donors was above 5%. To diagnose cytomegalovirus status from the catalog of TCR beta chain sequences, a statistical classification framework was built. In a later analysis, TCR nucleotide sequences were compared against IMGT/GENE-DB human TR gene sequences so that V and J genes could be assigned. Using the TCRdist pipeline, a later analysis assigned CDR3 sequences along with most-parsimonious VDJ recombination scenarios. In a later analysis, every TCR beta chain was defined by the combination of its CDR3 amino acid sequence and its V-gene family, and reads without a unique V-gene family were dropped. A later analysis removed 592 highly shared, low-generation-probability nucleotide sequences to deal with suspected cross-contamination and a sequencing artifact. For each public chain, a later analysis derived a clonal expansion index from normalized ranks of inferred template counts within each repertoire. In a later analysis, generation probabilities were computed with a VDJ recombination model fitted to out-of-frame rearrangements, and the resulting probabilities were checked against IGoR. In a later analysis, TCR-TCR, TCR-HLA and TCR-CMV co-occurrence was scored with hypergeometric tests, and a repertoire-size bias correction was applied to TCR pairs. In a later analysis, false discovery rates were estimated by permuting HLA or CMV assignments 20 times. In a later analysis, co-occurring TCRs were grouped using DBSCAN, with TCRdist sequence similarity added in when clustering inside HLA-allele-positive subsets. Repertoires with fewer than 30,000 or more than 120,000 public chains, plus five repertoires with anomalous nucleotide sharing, were excluded from co-occurrence clustering. The table comes from immuneACCESS by way of TCRdb, which keeps in-frame sequences with V and J called. Part of the clones is missing from these tables; in studies checked, under half for an unresolved V gene and the rest for unknown reasons. V, J and clone size are taken as reported in that table, and D and trimming were inferred from the DNA itself. In all, the sample holds around 150,000 clones, and around 87% of those were seen once. Less than 5.5% of the sample goes to the ten largest clones.

On this clone itself: Its specific antigen is unknown. No per-base quality is available; no much larger clone lies one base away.

The CDR3 sequence holds 14 residues, the cysteine and phenylalanine included. The retained sequence is limited to the CDR3, 42 bases, with the frame set at the first base. The germline V gene (reference sequence) supplies CDR1 GTSNPN and CDR2 SVGIG. Trimming costs V 5 bases and J 1 base, and their ends lie 14 bases apart. The source of this sequence is a woman between 25 and 40 years old in good health and CMV-seronegative. The sample was PBMCs. Recombination joined TRBV30 with TRBJ1-1; the D gene is perhaps TRBD1, on 6 matching bases. The sequenced DNA: TGTGCCTGGGACAGAGGACAGCAGAACACTGAAGCTTTCTTT. The encoded protein is CAWDRGQQNTEAFF.